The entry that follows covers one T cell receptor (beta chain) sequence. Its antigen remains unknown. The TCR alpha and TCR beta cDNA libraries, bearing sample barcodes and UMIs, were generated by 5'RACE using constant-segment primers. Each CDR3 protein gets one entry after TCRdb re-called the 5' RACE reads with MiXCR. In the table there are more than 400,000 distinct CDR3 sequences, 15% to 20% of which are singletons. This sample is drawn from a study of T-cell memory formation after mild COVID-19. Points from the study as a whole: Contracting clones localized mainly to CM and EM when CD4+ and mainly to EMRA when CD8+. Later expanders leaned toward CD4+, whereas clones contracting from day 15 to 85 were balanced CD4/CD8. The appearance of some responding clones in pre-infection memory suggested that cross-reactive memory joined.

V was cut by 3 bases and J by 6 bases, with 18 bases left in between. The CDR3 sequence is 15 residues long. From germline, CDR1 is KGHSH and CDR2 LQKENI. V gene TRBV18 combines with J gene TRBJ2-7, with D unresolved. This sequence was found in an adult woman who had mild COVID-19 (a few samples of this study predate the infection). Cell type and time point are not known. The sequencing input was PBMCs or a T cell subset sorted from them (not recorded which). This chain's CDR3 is CASSPPGPRSGEQYF. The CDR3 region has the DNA TGTGCCAGCTCACCGCCCGGCCCAAGATCGGGCGAGCAGTACTTC.